These T cell receptor beta chains were read from a single sample in a study of long-term antiretroviral therapy in people with HIV. This table comes from immunoSEQ multiplex PCR, and its TCRdb copy is limited to in-frame clones, with some not included. The data hold more than 15,000 clones, with approximately 94% observed a single time. The material was unsorted PBMCs, obtained about 6 years after starting antiretroviral therapy. The origin of the receptors is a woman between 45 and 65 years old with HIV. The conserved cysteine and the conserved F or W are not part of the CDR3 here. A D gene is named only where the DNA matches it firmly.

TRBV19	TRBD2	ASSSSGASYNEQF
TRBV28	TRBD1	ASSLPGTDVEKLF
TRBV10-3	TRBD1	AIMTGAYTGELF
TRBV25-1	.	ASSLETQY
TRBV7-9	.	ASTRETYEQY
TRBV10-2	.	ASSESTKDQPQH
TRBV5-1	.	ASSLEGYEQY
TRBV6-1	.	ASSEARGLHYGYT
TRBV29-1	TRBD1	SAAGQVQETQY
TRBV28	.	ASRDTSNQPQH
TRBV5-8	TRBD1	ASAGTGDTEAF
TRBV6-5	.	ASSYSGETQY
TRBV2	.	AQRSRVSYEQY
TRBV6-5	TRBD2	ASSKGLAVYEQY
TRBV29-1	.	SVVGLAGTDYGYT
TRBV4-1	TRBD1	ASSHFVVSDRGQETQY
TRBV5-8	.	ASSLTGTLRGETQY
TRBV11-1	.	ASNTGDVSYNEQF
TRBV27	.	ASSLSGTGNGYT
TRBV5-1	TRBD2	ASSPGLAGVDEQF
TRBV27	TRBD2	ASSLLAGAYNEQF
TRBV25-1	.	ASLRFNEQF
TRBV15	.	ATSRDRAAPLF
TRBV27	TRBD2	ASSLQSTSGNTDTQY
TRBV10-3	.	AISDDGSGGYNEQF
TRBV18	TRBD1	ASSVGGVSETQY
TRBV18	.	ASSPDRGLTNYGYT
TRBV7-2	.	ASSGGGGATTFTDTQY
TRBV7-5	.	VRSLTSDRGSSYNEQF
TRBV5-5	TRBD1	ASSFLGQGGYGYT
TRBV7-9	.	ASSLAVLVNEQF
TRBV7-2	.	ASSFMDEQF
TRBV28	TRBD1	ASSLQGADGYT
TRBV5-6	.	ASSHRDQPQH
TRBV19	.	ASSTQVFTKNIQY
TRBV18	.	ASSPPGLRHEQF
TRBV7-9	TRBD1	ASSLDITGGGAF
TRBV6-5	.	ASSYGNAGWYEQY
TRBV4-1	.	ASSQGATDTQY
TRBV2	.	ATGFPTQY
TRBV28	.	ASRLLAGEAF
TRBV27	TRBD1	ASSPGQGAYNEQF